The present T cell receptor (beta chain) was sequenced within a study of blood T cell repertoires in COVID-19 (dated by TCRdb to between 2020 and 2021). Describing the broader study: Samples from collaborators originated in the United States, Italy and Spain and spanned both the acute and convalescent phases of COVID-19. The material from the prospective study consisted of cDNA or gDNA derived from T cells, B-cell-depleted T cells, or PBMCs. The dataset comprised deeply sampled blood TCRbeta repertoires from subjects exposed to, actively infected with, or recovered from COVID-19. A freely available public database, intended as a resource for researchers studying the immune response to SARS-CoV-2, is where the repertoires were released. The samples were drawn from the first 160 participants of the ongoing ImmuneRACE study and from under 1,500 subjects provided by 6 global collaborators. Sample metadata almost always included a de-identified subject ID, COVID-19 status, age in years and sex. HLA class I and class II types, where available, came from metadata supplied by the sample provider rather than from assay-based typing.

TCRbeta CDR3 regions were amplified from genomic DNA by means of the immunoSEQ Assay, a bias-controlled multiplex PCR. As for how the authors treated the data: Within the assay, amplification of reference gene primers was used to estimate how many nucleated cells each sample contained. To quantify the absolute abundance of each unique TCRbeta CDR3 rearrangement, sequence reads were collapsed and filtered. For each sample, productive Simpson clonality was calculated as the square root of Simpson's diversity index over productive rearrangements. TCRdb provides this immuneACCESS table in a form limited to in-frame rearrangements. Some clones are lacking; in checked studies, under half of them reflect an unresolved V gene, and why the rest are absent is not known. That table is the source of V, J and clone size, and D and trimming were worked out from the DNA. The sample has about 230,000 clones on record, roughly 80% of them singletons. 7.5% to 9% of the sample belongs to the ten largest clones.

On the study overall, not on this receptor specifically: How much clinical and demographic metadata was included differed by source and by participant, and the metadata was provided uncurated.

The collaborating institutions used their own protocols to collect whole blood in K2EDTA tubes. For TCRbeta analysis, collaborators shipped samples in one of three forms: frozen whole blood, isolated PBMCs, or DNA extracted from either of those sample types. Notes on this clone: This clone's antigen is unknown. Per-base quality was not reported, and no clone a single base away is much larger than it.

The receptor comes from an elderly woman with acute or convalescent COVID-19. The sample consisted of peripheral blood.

The CDR3 reads CASSETTVAYEQYF. At the DNA level, the sequence is TGTGCCAGCAGCGAGACTACCGTGGCCTACGAGCAGTACTTC. The rearrangement joined TRBV9 to TRBJ2-7, with a tentative D gene TRBD2 over 5 matching bases. At the junction V is shortened by 3 bases and J by 2 bases, with 12 bases in between. The CDR3 covers 14 residues, taking in both the cysteine and the phenylalanine. Here the CDR3 DNA is all that survives: 42 bases in frame from base 1. The germline V gene encodes CDR1 SGDLS and CDR2 YYNGEE.